Listed below are T cell receptor beta chains from one sample, sequenced in a study of blood T cell repertoires in COVID-19. Clones were sequenced by immunoSEQ multiplex PCR, and TCRdb holds only the in-frame ones, with some missing. Altogether around 150,000 clones are present, approximately 84% being singletons, with the ten largest covering roughly 2%. The sequencing sample was made of peripheral blood. Every receptor here comes from a man between 65 and 85 years old with acute or convalescent COVID-19. Both conserved end residues are part of each CDR3. The D gene is left open where the match is weak. Expanded clones are given a class, and other clones once, few, many or no size at all.

TRBJ1-1	15	once	TRBD1	TRBV5-1	CASSSLTGVNTEAFF	TGCGCCAGCAGCTCCTTGACAGGGGTGAACACTGAAGCTTTCTTT
TRBJ1-2	14	few	TRBD1	TRBV9	CASSGRQGIHGYTF	TGTGCCAGCAGCGGCCGACAGGGGATCCATGGCTACACCTTC
TRBJ1-2	15	NA	TRBD1	TRBV28	CASTSGQGFYYGYTF	TGTGCCAGCACCTCGGGACAGGGGTTTTACTATGGCTACACCTTC
TRBJ2-3	11	once	NA	TRBV28	CASNEGNTQYF	TGTGCCAGCAACGAGGGAAATACGCAGTATTTT
TRBJ1-2	13	NA	TRBD1	TRBV6-5	CASRRGQGDGYTF	TGTGCCAGCAGACGTGGACAGGGAGATGGCTACACCTTC
TRBJ2-1	15	once	TRBD2	TRBV3-1/TRBV3-2	CASSQVSGSYNEQFF	TGTGCCAGCAGCCAAGTTAGCGGGAGCTACAATGAGCAGTTCTTC
TRBJ2-7	15	NA	TRBD2	TRBV27	CASSPSGTSTYEQYF	TGTGCCAGCAGTCCCTCCGGGACTAGCACCTACGAGCAGTACTTC
TRBJ1-1	13	once	NA	TRBV6-6	CASSYPDTNEAFF	TGTGCCAGCAGTTACCCGGACACAAATGAAGCTTTCTTT
TRBJ1-4	14	NA	TRBD1	TRBV2	CASSIRDRDEKLFF	TGTGCCAGCAGTATCCGGGACAGGGATGAAAAACTGTTTTTT
TRBJ2-5	14	NA	NA	TRBV10-1	CASSARPPQETQYF	TGCGCCAGCAGTGCCCGTCCCCCCCAGGAGACCCAGTACTTC
TRBJ1-2	16	NA	TRBD1	TRBV28	CASSTPGQGLGYGYTF	TGTGCCAGCAGCACCCCGGGACAGGGGTTAGGTTATGGCTACACCTTC
TRBJ2-1	13	NA	TRBD1	TRBV6-5	CASRDRAYNEQFF	TGTGCCAGCAGAGACAGGGCCTACAATGAGCAGTTCTTC
TRBJ2-7	20	NA	NA	TRBV5-1	CASSISLIEYTGWDAYEQYF	TGCGCCAGCAGCATTTCCCTCATCGAATACACAGGGTGGGACGCCTACGAGCAGTACTTC
TRBJ2-1	15	NA	TRBD1	TRBV9	CASSQQDRAIHEQFF	TGTGCCAGCAGCCAACAGGACAGGGCGATACATGAGCAGTTCTTC
TRBJ1-2	15	NA	TRBD1	TRBV9	CASSGAGGAGYGYTF	TGTGCCAGCAGCGGCGCAGGGGGCGCCGGCTATGGCTACACCTTC
TRBJ2-7	13	NA	NA	TRBV15	CATGASESYEQYF	TGTGCCACGGGAGCTAGCGAATCCTACGAGCAGTACTTC
TRBJ2-7	16	NA	TRBD2	TRBV24-1	CATSDSAASGGYEQYF	TGTGCCACCAGTGATAGTGCGGCTAGCGGGGGGTACGAGCAGTACTTC
TRBJ2-7	13	NA	NA	TRBV12-3/TRBV12-4	CASSLGTGYEQYF	TGTGCCAGCAGTTTAGGTACGGGGTACGAGCAGTACTTC
TRBJ1-6	16	NA	NA	TRBV27	CASREAGPPNNSPLHF	TGTGCCAGCAGAGAGGCAGGGCCACCGAATAATTCACCCCTCCACTTT
TRBJ2-7	12	NA	TRBD1	TRBV29-1	CSVGQGADEQYF	TGCAGCGTTGGGCAGGGGGCGGATGAGCAGTACTTC
TRBJ2-2	14	NA	TRBD2	TRBV7-2	CASSQGTSGGELFF	TGTGCCAGCAGCCAAGGGACTAGCGGCGGGGAGCTGTTTTTT
TRBJ1-2	12	NA	TRBD1	TRBV6-5	CATHRDSKGYTF	TGTGCCACCCACCGGGACAGTAAAGGCTACACCTTC
TRBJ2-2	13	NA	NA	TRBV6-4	CASSAGDTGELFF	TGTGCCAGCAGTGCTGGAGATACCGGGGAGCTGTTTTTT
TRBJ2-5	12	NA	NA	TRBV7-9	CASSSPGETQYF	TGTGCCAGCAGCTCACCCGGGGAGACCCAGTACTTC
TRBJ1-4	14	NA	TRBD1	TRBV19	CASIDPGQGVKLFF	TGTGCCAGTATCGACCCGGGACAGGGGGTGAAACTGTTTTTT
TRBJ1-4	18	NA	TRBD1	TRBV10-3	CAIYFLRDRGFCNEKLFF	TGTGCCATTTATTTTTTACGGGACAGGGGCTTCTGTAATGAAAAACTGTTTTTT
TRBJ2-2	15	NA	TRBD1	TRBV6-5	CASSNRDRDTGELFF	TGTGCCAGCAGTAACCGGGACAGGGACACCGGGGAGCTGTTTTTT
TRBJ2-7	14	NA	TRBD1	TRBV24-1	CATSDPRTGAEQYF	TGTGCCACCAGTGATCCCCGGACAGGGGCCGAGCAGTACTTC
TRBJ2-3	15	NA	NA	TRBV19	CASSTDRSSTDTQYF	TGTGCCAGTAGTACTGACAGGAGTAGCACAGATACGCAGTATTTT
TRBJ1-4	14	NA	NA	TRBV29-1	CSVEDRVTGEKLFF	TGCAGCGTTGAAGATCGGGTCACGGGGGAAAAACTGTTTTTT
TRBJ2-3	13	NA	NA	TRBV7-2	CASSLATVDTQYF	TGTGCCAGCAGCTTAGCCACTGTAGATACGCAGTATTTT
TRBJ1-1	13	NA	TRBD1	TRBV18	CASRPGTETEAFF	TGTGCCAGCCGCCCCGGGACAGAGACTGAAGCTTTCTTT
TRBJ2-3	12	NA	NA	TRBV28	CASTNYTDTQYF	TGTGCCAGCACTAATTACACAGATACGCAGTATTTT
TRBJ1-6	13	NA	NA	TRBV19	CASSGGYNSPLHF	TGTGCCAGTAGTGGGGGGTATAATTCACCCCTCCACTTT
TRBJ2-1	15	once	NA	TRBV5-4	CASSLVGSLNNEQFF	TGTGCCAGCAGCTTGGTTGGCAGTCTTAACAATGAGCAGTTCTTC
TRBJ1-6	15	NA	NA	TRBV30	CAWSLPGTSNSPLHF	TGTGCCTGGAGCCTACCGGGGACATCGAATTCACCCCTCCACTTT
TRBJ2-1	15	once	NA	TRBV28	CASSPPRVRYNEQFF	TGTGCCAGCAGTCCACCCAGGGTAAGGTACAATGAGCAGTTCTTC
TRBJ2-6	16	NA	NA	TRBV3-1/TRBV3-2	CASSQGFFSGANVLTF	TGTGCCAGCAGCCAAGGTTTTTTCTCCGGGGCCAACGTCCTGACTTTC
TRBJ2-1	18	NA	TRBD2	TRBV20-1	CSASKGTSGRARGNEQFF	TGCAGTGCTAGTAAGGGGACTAGCGGGAGGGCCAGGGGGAATGAGCAGTTCTTC
TRBJ1-6	16	NA	NA	TRBV6-8	CAGRGDRLNLGSPLHF	TGTGCCGGAAGGGGTGACAGACTTAACCTAGGGTCACCCCTCCACTTT
TRBJ2-5	15	NA	NA	TRBV18	CASSPPQEGQETQYF	TGTGCCAGCTCACCACCTCAGGAGGGCCAAGAGACCCAGTACTTC
TRBJ2-7	13	NA	TRBD2	TRBV6-5	CASKASGPYEQYF	TGTGCCAGCAAGGCTAGCGGGCCCTACGAGCAGTACTTC
TRBJ1-3	14	NA	NA	TRBV29-1	CSVAPGGLSDTIYF	TGCAGCGTTGCGCCGGGGGGCCTTTCGGACACCATATATTTT
TRBJ1-5	15	NA	NA	TRBV5-5	CASSQTGSTNQPQHF	TGTGCCAGCAGCCAGACGGGTAGCACTAATCAGCCCCAGCATTTT
TRBJ1-3	11	NA	NA	TRBV21-1	CAGRWDRETYF	TGTGCCGGGAGGTGGGACAGGGAGACGTATTTT
TRBJ1-2	15	NA	TRBD1	TRBV5-3	CARSCNPGQVVGYTF	TGTGCCAGAAGCTGCAATCCGGGACAGGTGGTCGGCTACACCTTC
TRBJ2-2	16	NA	TRBD1	TRBV19	CASRGQGVIRAGELFF	TGTGCCAGTAGGGGACAGGGGGTAATTAGGGCCGGGGAGCTGTTTTTT